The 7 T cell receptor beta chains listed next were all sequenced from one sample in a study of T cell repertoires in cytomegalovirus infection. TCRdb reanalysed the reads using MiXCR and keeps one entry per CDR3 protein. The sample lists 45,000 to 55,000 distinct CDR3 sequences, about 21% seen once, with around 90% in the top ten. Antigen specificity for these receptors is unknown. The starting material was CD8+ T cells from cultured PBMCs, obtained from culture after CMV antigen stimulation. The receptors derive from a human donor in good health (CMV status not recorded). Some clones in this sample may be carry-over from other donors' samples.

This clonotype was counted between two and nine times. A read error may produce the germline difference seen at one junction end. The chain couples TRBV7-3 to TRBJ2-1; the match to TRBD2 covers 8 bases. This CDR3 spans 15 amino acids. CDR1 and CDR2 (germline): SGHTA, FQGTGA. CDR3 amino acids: CASSPPGGIYNKQFF. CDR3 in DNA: TGTGCCAGCAGCCCCCCGGGAGGGATTTACAATAAGCAGTTCTTC. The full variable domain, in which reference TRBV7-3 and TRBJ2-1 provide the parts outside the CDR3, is GAGVSQTPSNKVTEKGKYVELRCDPISGHTALYWYRQSLGQGPEFLIYFQGTGAADDSGLPNDRFFAVRPEGSVSTLKIQRTERGDSAVYLCASSPPGGIYNKQFFGPGTRLTVL.

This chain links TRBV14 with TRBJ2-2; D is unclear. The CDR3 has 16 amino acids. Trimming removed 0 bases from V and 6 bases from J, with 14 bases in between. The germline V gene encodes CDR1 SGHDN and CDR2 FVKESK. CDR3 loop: CASSQDRTPRAGELFF. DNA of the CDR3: TGTGCCAGCAGCCAAGATAGGACCCCCCGAGCCGGGGAGCTGTTTTTT.

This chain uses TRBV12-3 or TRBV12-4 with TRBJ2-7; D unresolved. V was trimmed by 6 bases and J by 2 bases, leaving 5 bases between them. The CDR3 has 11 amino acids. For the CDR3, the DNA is TGTGCCAGCAGCGTCACCTACGAGCAGTACTTC. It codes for CASSVTYEQYF.

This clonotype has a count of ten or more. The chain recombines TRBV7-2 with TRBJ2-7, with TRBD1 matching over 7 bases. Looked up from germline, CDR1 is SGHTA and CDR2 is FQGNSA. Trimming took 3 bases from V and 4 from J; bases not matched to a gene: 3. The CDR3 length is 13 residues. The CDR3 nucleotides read TGTGCCAGCAGCTTCCAGGGGGATTACGAGCAGTACTTC. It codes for CASSFQGDYEQYF.

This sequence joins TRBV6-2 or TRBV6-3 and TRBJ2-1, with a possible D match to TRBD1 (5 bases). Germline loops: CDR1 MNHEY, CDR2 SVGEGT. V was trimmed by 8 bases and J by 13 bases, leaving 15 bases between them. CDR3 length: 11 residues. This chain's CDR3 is CASGANRPQFF. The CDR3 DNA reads TGTGCCAGCGGGGCTAACAGGCCTCAGTTCTTC.

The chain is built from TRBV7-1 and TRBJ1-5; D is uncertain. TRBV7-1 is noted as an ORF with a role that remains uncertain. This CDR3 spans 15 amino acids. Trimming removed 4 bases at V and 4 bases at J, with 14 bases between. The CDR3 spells CASSLGGSINQPQHF. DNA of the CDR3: TGTGCCAGCAGCTTGGGTGGTTCAATAAATCAGCCCCAGCATTTT.

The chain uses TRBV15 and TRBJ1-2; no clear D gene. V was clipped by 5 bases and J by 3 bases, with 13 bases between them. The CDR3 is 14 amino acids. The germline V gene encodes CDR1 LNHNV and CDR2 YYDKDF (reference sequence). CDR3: CATSGLGGDYGYTF. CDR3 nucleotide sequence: TGTGCCACCAGCGGTCTGGGCGGGGACTATGGCTACACCTTC.